This T cell receptor beta chain originates from a study of blood T cell repertoires in COVID-19. Overall study context: From T cells, B-cell-depleted T cells, or PBMCs came the material, which was cDNA or gDNA.

TCRdb's table, derived via immunoSEQ multiplex PCR, lists solely in-frame clones and lacks some. Of 200,000 to 250,000 clones listed, approximately 85% were seen once; the top ten hold roughly 2.6%. The germline V gene encodes CDR1 MNHNY and CDR2 SVGAGI (reference sequence). There are 16 residues in the CDR3. Trimming at V came to 9 bases and at J to 2 bases, leaving 12 bases not matched to a gene. Input material: peripheral blood. The chain recombines TRBV6-6 with TRBJ1-2, with 10 bases matching TRBD1. This receptor was taken from a man aged 50-60 years who had recovered from COVID-19. The CDR3 DNA follows: TGTGCCAGTAGGGGGACAGGGGAGACTTCAAACTATGGCTACACCTTC. Protein product: CASRGTGETSNYGYTF.